The entry that follows covers one TCR beta chain sequence. Its matching antigen is unknown. The sample is drawn from a study of PD-1 blockade in classical Hodgkin lymphoma. Study-level findings and limits: Before treatment, TCR diversity in newly diagnosed patients was reportedly lower than in healthy donors. There was a significant rise in CD4+ TCR diversity by C4D1, with no such rise for CD8+. Complete responders showed a baseline diversity that resembled the diversity of newly diagnosed patients.

Method: immunoSEQ multiplex PCR; TCRdb's copy keeps in-frame clones and lacks some. The data show 60,000 or so clones, about 88% seen once. Relapse was seen in all patients after autologous stem cell transplantation, and brentuximab vedotin exposure was variable. Best outcomes ranged across complete response, partial response and progressive disease. CDR1 is LNHDA, CDR2 SQIVND, per germline (reference sequence). The CDR3 is 13 amino acids. V lost 6 bases to trimming and J lost 5 bases, with 13 bases between them. The source was peripheral blood mononuclear cells (PBMCs), collected at baseline. The source is a human donor with classical Hodgkin lymphoma. This chain uses TRBV19 with TRBJ1-2, with D hard to call. Here the CDR3 DNA reads TGTGCCAGTAGACGGCGGGAAGCGTATGGCTACACCTTC. This encodes CASRRREAYGYTF. The full variable domain, completed using reference TRBV19 and TRBJ1-2, is DGGITQSPKYLFRKEGQNVTLSCEQNLNHDAMYWYRQDPGQGLRLIYYSQIVNDFQKGDIAEGYSVSREKKESFPLTVTSAQKNPTAFYLCASRRREAYGYTFGSGTRLTVV.